The clone carrying this TCR beta chain appeared a few times. This CDR3 is built from 15 residues. Germline V lookup: CDR1 SGHNT, CDR2 YYREEE (reference sequence). After removal of 4 bases from V and 5 bases from J, the junction contained 4 bases not matched to a gene. The sample belongs to a study of T cell repertoires in cytomegalovirus infection. Using its own MiXCR run on the reads, TCRdb lists one record per CDR3 protein. The sample lists almost 500,000 distinct CDR3 sequences; 10% to 12% were seen once. The sequence derives from a human donor in good health (CMV status not recorded). Some clones in this sample may be carry-over from other donors' samples. The specimen sequenced was PBMCs. The V and J genes are TRBV5-4 and TRBJ2-3; the match to TRBD2 covers 13 bases. The CDR3 spells CASSIGLAGEDTQYF. CDR3 in DNA: TGTGCCAGCAGCATTGGACTAGCGGGAGAAGATACGCAGTATTTT.